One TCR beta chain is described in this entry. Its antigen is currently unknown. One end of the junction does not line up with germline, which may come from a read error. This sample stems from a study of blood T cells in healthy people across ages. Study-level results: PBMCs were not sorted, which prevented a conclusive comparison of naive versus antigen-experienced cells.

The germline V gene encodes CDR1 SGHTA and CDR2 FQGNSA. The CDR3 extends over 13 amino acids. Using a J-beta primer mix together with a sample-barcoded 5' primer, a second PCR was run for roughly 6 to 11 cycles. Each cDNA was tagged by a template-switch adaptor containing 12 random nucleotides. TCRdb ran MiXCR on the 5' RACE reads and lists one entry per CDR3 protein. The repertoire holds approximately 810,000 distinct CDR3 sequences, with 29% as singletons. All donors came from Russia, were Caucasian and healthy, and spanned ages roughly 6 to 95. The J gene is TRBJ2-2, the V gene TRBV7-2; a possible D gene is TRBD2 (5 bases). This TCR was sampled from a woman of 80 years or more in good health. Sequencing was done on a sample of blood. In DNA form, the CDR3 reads TGTGCCAGCAGCTACCAACACACCGGGGAGCGGTTTTTT. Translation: CASSYQHTGERFF.